This TCR beta chain was sequenced for a study of shared clonotypes between healthy human individuals. Study-level results: Larger estimated richness was generally recorded for naive subsets relative to memory subsets.

Worth noting for this clone: Antigen specificity is unknown.

Splitting the CD4+ cells yielded a CD45RA+ naive subset and a CD45RA-negative memory subset. Per the original methods: Junction-only immunoSEQ data arrived without quality scores, meaning filtering differed. Produced via immunoSEQ multiplex PCR; TCRdb's table is partial and in-frame only. The V and J calls and clone size were taken over from that table, and D and trimming were inferred from the DNA. The repertoire holds 2,500,000 or so clones, with 92% as singletons. What was sequenced was naive CD4+ T cells from PBMCs. Subset here: CD45RA+ positively selected. This sequence was found in a man aged 18 to 35 in good health. Some clones in this sample may be carry-over from other donors' samples.

This CDR3 is CASSEGTGGSYNEQFF. DNA of the CDR3: TGCGCCAGCAGCGAAGGAACGGGAGGTTCCTACAATGAGCAGTTCTTC. The gene calls are TRBV5-1 and TRBJ2-1, with TRBD2 identical over 7 bases. The CDR3 runs to 16 residues. The germline V gene encodes CDR1 SGHRS and CDR2 YFSETQ. The J segment lost 1 base and the V segment lost 4 bases, leaving 8 bases of the junction unmatched.